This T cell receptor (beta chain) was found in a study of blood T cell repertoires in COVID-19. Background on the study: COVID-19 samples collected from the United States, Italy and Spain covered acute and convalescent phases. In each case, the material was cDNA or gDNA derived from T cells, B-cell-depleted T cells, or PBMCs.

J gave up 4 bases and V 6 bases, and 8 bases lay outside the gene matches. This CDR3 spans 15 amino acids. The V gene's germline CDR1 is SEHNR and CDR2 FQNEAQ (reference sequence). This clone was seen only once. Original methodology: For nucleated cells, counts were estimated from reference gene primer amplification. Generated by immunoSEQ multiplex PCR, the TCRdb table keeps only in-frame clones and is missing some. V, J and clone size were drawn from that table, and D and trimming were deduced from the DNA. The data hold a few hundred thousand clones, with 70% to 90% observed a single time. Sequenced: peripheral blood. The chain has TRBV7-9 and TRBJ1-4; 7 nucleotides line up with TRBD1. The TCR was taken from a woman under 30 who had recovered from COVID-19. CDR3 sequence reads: CASSFRQGFNEKLFF. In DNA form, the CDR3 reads TGTGCCAGCAGTTTTCGACAGGGTTTTAATGAAAAACTGTTTTTT.